This TCR beta chain was recorded in a study of PD-1 blockade in classical Hodgkin lymphoma. Findings of the study overall: Reported findings placed baseline TCR diversity lower in newly diagnosed patients (compared with healthy donors).

Time point noted: newly diagnosed, previously untreated cHL patient sample. Comment on this clone: The antigen is unknown.

TCRdb's copy holds only in-frame clones and misses some; the assay was immunoSEQ multiplex PCR. Among 30,000 or so clones listed, 80% to 95% were seen once. The germline V gene has CDR1 SSHAT and CDR2 FNYEAQ (reference sequence). V lost 5 bases, J lost 9 bases, and 14 bases stayed unmatched. The CDR3 spans 17 residues. This rearrangement joins TRBV7-7 to TRBJ2-1, with TRBD2 matching 12 bases. Sequencing used peripheral blood mononuclear cells (PBMCs). The TCR comes from a human donor with classical Hodgkin lymphoma. CDR3 nucleotides: TGTGCCAGCAGCAAGAGGGTGTGGACTAGCGGGACGGGTGAGCAGTTCTTC. Translated, it gives CASSKRVWTSGTGEQFF.